The 6 T cell receptor beta chains below come from one sample, sequenced in a study of cytomegalovirus exposure and HLA in healthy donors. Use of 60 Vbeta and 13 Jbeta primers characterized the PCR. Here immunoSEQ multiplex PCR was the method, and the copy in TCRdb shows in-frame clones only, minus some. The table includes roughly 250,000 clones, approximately 85% detected once. Sequencing was performed on PBMCs. These receptors were collected from a woman aged 35 to 49 in good health and CMV-seropositive.

The genes are TRBV18 and TRBJ1-5; 8 bases map to TRBD1. Germline V gene data show CDR1 as KGHSH and CDR2 as LQKENI. The V gene end was trimmed by 8 bases and the J gene end by 2 bases; junction bases not matched to a gene: 8. This CDR3 has 15 amino acids. The CDR3 DNA reads as TGTGCCAGCACGGTGGGACAGGAGGGCAATCAGCCCCAGCATTTT. Amino acids: CASTVGQEGNQPQHF.

This clone has just a few counts. This rearrangement joins TRBV6-6 to TRBJ2-7, with a possible D match to TRBD2 (5 bases). The germline V and J ends were trimmed by 0 bases and 4 bases, with 16 bases remaining between them. Germline values: CDR1 MNHNY, CDR2 SVGAGI (reference sequence). The CDR3 consists of 16 residues. The DNA for the CDR3 is TGTGCCAGCAGTTACTCATCTTACACTAGTCAATACGAGCAGTACTTC. It specifies CASSYSSYTSQYEQYF.

This chain joins TRBV19 and TRBJ2-2, with 12 bases aligning to TRBD2. Trimming at V came to 8 bases and at J to 7 bases, leaving 11 bases not matched to a gene. Germline CDR1 is LNHDA and CDR2 is SQIVND (reference sequence). The CDR3 extends over 16 amino acids. CDR3 region: CASGSASGRAGGELFF. The CDR3 DNA is TGTGCCAGTGGAAGTGCTAGCGGGAGGGCCGGCGGGGAGCTGTTTTTT.

The chain recombines TRBV30 with TRBJ2-7, with 8 bases identical to TRBD2. V dropped 0 bases and J dropped 3; count of bases not matched to a gene: 4. This CDR3 is built from 14 residues. The germline gives CDR1 GTSNPN, CDR2 SVGIG (reference sequence). Written as DNA, the CDR3 is TGTGCCTGGAGTGTAGGCGCGGGAGGCTACGAGCAGTACTTC. This gives the protein CAWSVGAGGYEQYF.

This sequence joins TRBV6-5 and TRBJ1-3; maybe TRBD1 (5 bases). CDR3 length: 13 residues. Germline V gene sequence: CDR1 MNHEY, CDR2 SVGAGI. The germline V and J ends were trimmed by 6 bases and 2 bases, with 8 bases remaining between them. Here the CDR3 reads CASRGPAGNTIYF. Written as DNA, the CDR3 is TGTGCCAGCAGGGGGCCGGCTGGAAACACCATATATTTT.

The rearrangement uses TRBV6-5 and TRBJ2-3; D possibly corresponds to TRBD2 (5 bases). CDR3 length: 11 residues. Between the trimmed V and J ends, which lost 6 bases and 10 bases, there was a span of 11 bases. Germline V gives CDR1 MNHEY, CDR2 SVGAGI. CDR3 sequence: CASSLEGAQYF. As DNA, the CDR3 is TGTGCCAGCAGCCTAGAGGGCGCGCAGTATTTT.